The source of this TCR beta chain is a study of OX40 agonist ivuxolimab in advanced cancers. Study in general: Recorded diagnoses for dose-escalation patients were hepatocellular carcinoma, melanoma, renal cell or head and neck cancer.

Autoimmune disease history or systemic immunosuppression barred patients. Sequencing was performed with immunoSEQ multiplex PCR; in TCRdb, only in-frame clones are kept and a portion is missing. The sample has some 64,000 clones, about 90% seen once. The trim removed 5 bases at V and 4 bases at J, leaving 2 bases unmatched. This CDR3 region has 12 residues. Germline CDR1 SEHNR, CDR2 FQNEAQ (reference sequence). The TCR originated in an adult with an advanced solid tumor such as melanoma, head and neck, liver or kidney cancer. The source material was CD4+ or CD8+ T cells sorted from blood, sampled in a trial of the OX40 agonist ivuxolimab. V usage is TRBV7-9 and J usage is TRBJ2-7; 7 bases line up with TRBD1. The CDR3 coding sequence is TGTGCCAGCAGCGTGACAGGGTACGAGCAGTACTTC. This gives the protein CASSVTGYEQYF.